Below, 15 T cell receptor beta chains from the same sample are listed, as sequenced in a study of T cell repertoires in cytomegalovirus infection. Their antigen targets remain unknown. TCRdb used MiXCR to reprocess the reads, holding one entry per CDR3 protein. The table includes some 350,000 distinct CDR3 sequences, roughly 34% detected once. Sequenced here: cultured PBMCs, sampled from culture after CMV antigen stimulation. The receptors here all came from a human donor in good health (CMV status not recorded). Some clones in this sample may be carry-over from other donors' samples.

The rearrangement uses TRBV28 and TRBJ1-3; maybe TRBD1 (6 bases). The CDR3 is 14 residues long. Germline CDR1 is MDHEN and CDR2 is SYDVKM. The V end was cut by 5 bases, the J end by 3 bases, with 11 bases between. CDR3 sequence (DNA): TGTGCCAGCAGTGCGGGGGGCGGTGGAAACACCATATATTTT. It codes for CASSAGGGGNTIYF.

The V and J genes are TRBV20-1 and TRBJ2-1; unclear D gene. Germline V CDR1 and CDR2: DFQATT, SNEGSKA (reference sequence). Between the trimmed V and J ends, which lost 6 bases and 2 bases, there was a span of 14 bases. The CDR3 consists of 14 residues. The CDR3 sequence: CSARRADTYNEQFF. CDR3 sequence (DNA): TGCAGTGCCAGAAGGGCGGATACCTACAATGAGCAGTTCTTC.

This chain links TRBV27 with TRBJ1-4, with 8 nucleotides matching TRBD1. This CDR3 comprises 15 residues. CDR1 and CDR2 from the germline V gene are MNHEY and SMNVEV (reference sequence). Trimming cost V 0 bases and J 8 bases; bases outside gene matches: 5. The CDR3 DNA follows: TGTGCCAGCAGTTTATCGCCAGGGGGCCGAGAAAAACTGTTTTTT. Translating gives CASSLSPGGREKLFF.

The chain couples TRBV6-2 or TRBV6-3 to TRBJ2-4, with 9 positions matching TRBD1. Germline V CDR1 and CDR2: MNHEY, SVGEGT. J gave up 9 bases and V 4 bases, and 13 bases lay outside the gene matches. This CDR3 has 16 residues. The CDR3 DNA reads TGTGCCAGCAGTTCCCTTTCGGGACAGGGCCGATTCATTCAGTACTTC. Amino acid sequence: CASSSLSGQGRFIQYF.

V and J are TRBV4-1 and TRBJ1-2; D not resolved. The CDR3 extends over 12 amino acids. The germline CDR1 and CDR2 sequences are MGHRA and YSYEKL. Between the trimmed V and J ends, which lost 0 bases and 5 bases, there was a span of 4 bases. CDR3 bases: TGCGCCAGCAGCCAAGACCTTTATGGCTACACCTTC. Its protein product is CASSQDLYGYTF.

This clonotype was observed many times. This chain links TRBV7-2 with TRBJ2-7, with D perhaps being TRBD1 or TRBD2 (5 bases each). Trimming removed 1 base from V and 1 base from J, with 8 bases in between. The length of the CDR3 is 14 residues. Looked up from germline, CDR1 is SGHTA and CDR2 is FQGNSA. DNA of the CDR3: TGTGCCAGCAGCTTAGGGGGGAGATCCTACGAGCAGTACGTC. Translated, it gives CASSLGGRSYEQYV.

This clonotype was detected a few times. V and J are TRBV7-8 and TRBJ2-3; possible D gene TRBD2, 6 bases. The CDR3 spans 16 residues. Germline V gene lookup returns CDR1 SGHVS and CDR2 FQNEAQ. Trimming shortened V by 5 bases and J by 0 bases, and 15 bases separated the two germline ends. The CDR3 reads CASSPSRGRSTDTQYF. In DNA form, the CDR3 reads TGTGCCAGCAGCCCCAGTAGAGGGAGGAGCACAGATACGCAGTATTTT.

This sequence joins TRBV10-3 and TRBJ2-1; no reliable D call. In germline, CDR1 is ENHRY, CDR2 SYGVKD. V was cut by 2 bases and J by 4 bases, with 9 bases left in between. CDR3 length: 14 amino acids. In DNA form, the CDR3 reads TGTGCCATCAGTGAGAATACAATGTACAATGAGCAGTTCTTC. This codes for CAISENTMYNEQFF.

This chain joins TRBV20-1 and TRBJ2-1; 8 nucleotides align to TRBD2. V gave up 5 bases and J gave up 4 bases; unmatched junction bases: 10. The germline V gene encodes CDR1 DFQATT and CDR2 SNEGSKA (reference sequence). The CDR3 contains 15 residues. The CDR3 DNA follows: TGCAGTGCTCCCTCGAGCGGGAGACCATACAATGAGCAGTTCTTC. It yields the protein CSAPSSGRPYNEQFF.

The rearrangement links TRBV15 to TRBJ2-1; maybe TRBD2 (6 bases). The V end was cut by 5 bases, the J end by 4 bases, with 12 bases between. This CDR3 comprises 14 residues. CDR1 and CDR2 from the germline V gene are LNHNV and YYDKDF (reference sequence). Written as DNA, the CDR3 is TGTGCCACCAGCCCGGGAGTAGGATACAATGAGCAGTTCTTC. This sequence encodes CATSPGVGYNEQFF.

This rearrangement joins TRBV5-1 to TRBJ2-7; D is unclear. The CDR3 covers 12 residues. Trimming removed 2 bases at V and 5 bases at J, with 8 bases between. Germline V gene sequence: CDR1 SGHRS, CDR2 YFSETQ. For the CDR3, the DNA is TGCGCCAGCAGCTTCGCACGCGACGAGCAGTACGTC. Its protein product is CASSFARDEQYV.

The chain links TRBV19 to TRBJ1-4; 7 nucleotides agree with TRBD1. With 6 bases clipped from V and 0 bases from J, the junction kept 4 bases outside the gene matches. Germline V gene lookup returns CDR1 LNHDA and CDR2 SQIVND (reference sequence). CDR3 length: 15 amino acids. The CDR3 reads CASRITGATNEKLFF. In DNA form, the CDR3 reads TGTGCCAGTAGAATAACAGGGGCAACTAATGAAAAACTGTTTTTT.

This clonotype was seen a few times. The V and J genes are TRBV6-1 and TRBJ1-3; D is unclear. From germline, CDR1 is MNHNS and CDR2 SASEGT. Trimming stripped 6 bases from V and 5 bases from J, with 14 bases between. The length of the CDR3 is 14 residues. CDR3 bases: TGTGCCAGCAGGTCCAGTCTTTGGCGAAACACCATATATTTT. Translating it yields CASRSSLWRNTIYF.

Regarding this clonotype: One end of the junction fails to match germline, which may point to a read error. CDR3 region: CASSLDTGLNTEAFF. CDR3 DNA sequence: TGTGCCAGTAGTCTAGACACAGGGCTGAACACTGAAGCTTTCTTT. V is TRBV19 and J is TRBJ1-1; D might be TRBD1 (6 bases). The germline V gene has CDR1 LNHDA and CDR2 SQIVND (reference sequence). The CDR3 loop spans 15 amino acids.

This clonotype has a handful of counts. The genes are TRBV27 and TRBJ2-1; D is unresolved. The germline V gene encodes CDR1 MNHEY and CDR2 SMNVEV (reference sequence). V was shortened by 5 bases and J by 6 bases, with 8 bases between the two germline ends. CDR3 length: 12 residues. CDR3 residues: CASSPRANEQFF. CDR3 coding DNA: TGTGCCAGCAGTCCTAGAGCCAATGAGCAGTTCTTC.